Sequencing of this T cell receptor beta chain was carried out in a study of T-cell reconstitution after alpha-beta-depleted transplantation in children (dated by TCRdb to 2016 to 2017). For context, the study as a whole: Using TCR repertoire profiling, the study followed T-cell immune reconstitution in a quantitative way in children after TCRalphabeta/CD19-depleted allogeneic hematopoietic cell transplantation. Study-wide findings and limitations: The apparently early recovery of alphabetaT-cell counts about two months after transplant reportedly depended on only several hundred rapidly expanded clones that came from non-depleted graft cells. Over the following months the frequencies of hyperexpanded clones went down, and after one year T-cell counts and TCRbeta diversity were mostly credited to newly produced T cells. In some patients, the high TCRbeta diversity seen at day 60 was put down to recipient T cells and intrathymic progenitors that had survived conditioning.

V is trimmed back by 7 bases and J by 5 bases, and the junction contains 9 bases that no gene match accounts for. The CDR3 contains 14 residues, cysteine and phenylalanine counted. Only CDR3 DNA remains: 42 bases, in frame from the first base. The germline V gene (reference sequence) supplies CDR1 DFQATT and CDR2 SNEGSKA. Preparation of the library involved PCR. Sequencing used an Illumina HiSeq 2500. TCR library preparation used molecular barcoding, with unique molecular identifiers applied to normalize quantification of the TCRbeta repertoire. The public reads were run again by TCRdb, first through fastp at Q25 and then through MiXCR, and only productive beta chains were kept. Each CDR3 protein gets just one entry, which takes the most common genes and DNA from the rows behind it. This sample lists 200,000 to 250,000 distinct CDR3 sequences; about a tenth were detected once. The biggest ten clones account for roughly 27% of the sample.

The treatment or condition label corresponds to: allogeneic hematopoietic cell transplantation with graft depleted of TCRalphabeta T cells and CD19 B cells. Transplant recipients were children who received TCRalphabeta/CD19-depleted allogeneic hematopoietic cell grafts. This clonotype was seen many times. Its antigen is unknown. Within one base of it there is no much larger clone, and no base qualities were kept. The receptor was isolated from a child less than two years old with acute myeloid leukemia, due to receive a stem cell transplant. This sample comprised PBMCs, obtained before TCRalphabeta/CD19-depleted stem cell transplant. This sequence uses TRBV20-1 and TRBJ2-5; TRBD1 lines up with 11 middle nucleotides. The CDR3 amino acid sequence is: CSGQDRGRGETQYF. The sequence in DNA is TGCAGTGGGCAGGACAGGGGGCGCGGGGAGACCCAGTACTTC.